Following are 9 T cell receptor beta chains from one sample sequenced in a study of glioma-infiltrating T cells after dendritic cell vaccination. Assay used: immunoSEQ multiplex PCR; TCRdb lists only in-frame clones, some missing. This table holds 100,000 or so clones, more than 70% found once. The sample's time point: after dendritic cell vaccination, including at tumor progression/relapse. The sample was blood, taken after dendritic cell vaccination. The receptors originated from a human donor with glioblastoma.

The CDR3 DNA is TGCGCCAGCAGCCGTGGAACCGGGACAGGGGGCGATTACGAGCAGTACTTC. It codes for CASSRGTGTGGDYEQYF. The chain joins TRBV5-1 to TRBJ2-7, with 12 bases that match TRBD1. The CDR3 runs 17 residues. V dropped 4 bases and J dropped 4; count of bases not matched to a gene: 12. Per germline, CDR1 SGHRS and CDR2 YFSETQ.

The rearrangement uses TRBV6-1 and TRBJ2-2; tentative D call: TRBD2 (6 bases). This CDR3 region has 14 residues. The germline gives CDR1 MNHNS, CDR2 SASEGT. V lost 8 bases and J lost 3, with 13 bases in between. The CDR3 sequence: CASPRDLDTGELFF. The DNA for the CDR3 is TGTGCCAGCCCCAGGGACTTAGACACCGGGGAGCTGTTTTTT.

This rearrangement joins TRBV6-6 to TRBJ1-5; D unresolved. Germline lookup yields CDR1 MNHNY and CDR2 SVGAGI (reference sequence). CDR3 size: 13 residues. Deletions cut 5 bases from V and 4 bases from J, with 9 bases between. The CDR3 bases are TGTGCCAGCAGTCCGGGTCGGAATCAGCCCCAGCATTTT. Translated: CASSPGRNQPQHF.

The gene calls are TRBV29-1 and TRBJ1-1, with D unresolved. This CDR3 comprises 11 residues. Germline V gene data show CDR1 as SQVTM and CDR2 as ANQGSEA. Trimming left V 4 bases short and J 7 bases short, with 10 bases between. In nucleotides, the CDR3 is TGCAGCGTTGGGGGTCGGGGTGAAGCTTTCTTT. Protein: CSVGGRGEAFF.

The rearrangement joins TRBV6-6 to TRBJ1-2; D is perhaps TRBD1 (6 bases). Germline CDR1 and CDR2: MNHNY and SVGAGI (reference sequence). This CDR3 has 15 amino acids. Trimming took off 2 bases at V and 6 bases at J, with 16 bases between the two ends. The CDR3 DNA follows: TGTGCCAGCAGTTACCCGGCAGGGGCCATAGATGGCTACACCTTC. As protein: CASSYPAGAIDGYTF.

As to this clone: Other DNA sequences within the sample encode an identical CDR3. The V and J genes are TRBV30 and TRBJ1-1; no firm D call. Trimming pared 2 bases from V and 6 bases from J, leaving 13 bases between. The germline V gene encodes CDR1 GTSNPN and CDR2 SVGIG (reference sequence). The CDR3 contains 13 residues. CDR3 bases: TGTGCCTGGAGTTCCGAGATTGTCGCTGAAGCTTTCTTT. This codes for CAWSSEIVAEAFF.

In its sample, this clone was seen a few times. V and J are TRBV21-1 and TRBJ2-5; TRBD1 was called by the table and not checked on the DNA. TRBV21-1 is a documented pseudogene. The CDR3 consists of 15 residues. The CDR3, as DNA: TGTGCCAGCAGCACAACGGACAGGGGTGGGGAGACCCAGTACTTC. Translating gives CASSTTDRGGETQYF.

This chain connects TRBV9 to TRBJ1-1; D remains unclear. CDR3 size: 14 residues. Per the germline V gene, CDR1 is SGDLS and CDR2 is YYNGEE. V was shortened by 4 bases and J by 2 bases, with 12 bases between the two germline ends. The chain's CDR3 is CASSPGLVNTEAFF. The CDR3 bases are TGTGCCAGCAGCCCAGGACTCGTTAACACTGAAGCTTTCTTT.

The rearrangement joins TRBV30 to TRBJ1-1; weak D call: TRBD1 (5 bases). In germline, CDR1 is GTSNPN, CDR2 SVGIG (reference sequence). The length of the CDR3 is 13 residues. Trimming pared 0 bases from V and 10 bases from J, leaving 15 bases between. CDR3 in DNA: TGTGCCTGGAGTGTCGGAGGGGAGTCGCGAGCTTTCTTT. This translates into CAWSVGGESRAFF. The full variable domain, with the rest looked up from reference TRBV30 and TRBJ1-1, is SQTIHQWPATLVQPVGSPLSLECTVEGTSNPNLYWYRQAAGRGLQLLFYSVGIGQISSEVPQNLSASRPQDRQFILSSKKLLLSDSGFYLCAWSVGGESRAFFGQGTRLTVV.